Listed here are 20 T cell receptor beta chains from one sample, sequenced in a study of spatial heterogeneity in lung cancer. Time point meaning: blood at routine non-recurrence follow-up after resection. Whole RNA, which was extracted from tumor, nontumor lung tissue or frozen PBMC, was sequenced without any cell sorting. TCRdb re-analysed the 5' RACE reads in MiXCR, keeping a single row per CDR3 protein. In the table there are more than 95,000 distinct CDR3 sequences, 9% to 15% of which are singletons. Source: PBMCs, taken at follow-up. These receptors all stem from a male donor with early-stage non-small cell lung cancer.

This clonotype was found a few times. The chain carries TRBV2 and TRBJ2-5; D ambiguous. Germline assignment: CDR1 SNHLY and CDR2 FYNNEI. Deletions cut 1 base from V and 1 base from J, with 4 bases between. The CDR3 is 13 residues long. The CDR3 spells CASSEGLQETQYF. CDR3 sequence (DNA): TGTGCCAGCAGTGAAGGGCTCCAAGAGACCCAGTACTTC.

The V gene is TRBV7-9, the J gene TRBJ2-3, with D perhaps TRBD1 (5 bases). V was shortened by 3 bases and J by 2 bases, with 12 bases between the two germline ends. The CDR3 sequence is 15 residues long. Germline V gene lookup returns CDR1 SEHNR and CDR2 FQNEAQ (reference sequence). CDR3 sequence reads: CASSLWPGITDTQYF. CDR3 nucleotides: TGTGCCAGCAGCTTGTGGCCAGGGATCACAGATACGCAGTATTTT.

This chain uses TRBV12-3 or TRBV12-4 with TRBJ1-4, with TRBD1 as a possible D gene (5 bases). Trimming removed 3 bases at V and 7 bases at J, with 9 bases between. The CDR3 has 13 amino acids. The CDR3 is CASSFGGVEKLFF. CDR3 nucleotides: TGTGCCAGCAGTTTTGGAGGGGTTGAAAAACTGTTTTTT.

The chain recombines TRBV28 with TRBJ1-5; D unresolved. This CDR3 contains 12 residues. Germline V lookup: CDR1 MDHEN, CDR2 SYDVKM. The V gene lost 6 bases and the J gene lost 6 bases, with 9 bases spanning the gap. The CDR3 coding sequence is TGTGCCAGCAGAGTCCTATTTCAGCCCCAGCATTTT. Translating it yields CASRVLFQPQHF.

This clonotype was seen at least ten times. This chain uses TRBV7-2 with TRBJ2-3; D is possibly TRBD2 (5 bases). Germline CDR1 reads SGHTA; CDR2 reads FQGNSA. This CDR3 has 13 amino acids. V gave up 1 base and J gave up 5 bases, with 7 bases separating them. This CDR3 is CASSLGGEDTQYF. CDR3 coding DNA: TGTGCCAGCAGCTTAGGGGGAGAAGATACGCAGTATTTT.

The rearrangement uses TRBV28 and TRBJ1-1, with unresolved D. The V gene lost 7 bases and the J gene lost 6 bases, with 12 bases spanning the gap. The CDR3 covers 12 residues. Germline assignment: CDR1 MDHEN and CDR2 SYDVKM. The CDR3 bases are TGTGCCAGCACCCCGCAAAAGGCTGAAGCTTTCTTT. Translation: CASTPQKAEAFF.

The genes are TRBV25-1 and TRBJ2-7; 10 bases are a match to TRBD1. CDR3 size: 16 residues. V lost 4 bases to trimming and J lost 2 bases; unmatched junction nucleotides: 8. Per germline, CDR1 MGHDK and CDR2 SYGVNS. CDR3 sequence (DNA): TGTGCCAGCAGTGCACAACCGGGACAGGGGACCTACGAGCAGTACTTC. Its translation is CASSAQPGQGTYEQYF.

The rearrangement uses TRBV3-1 and TRBJ2-2, with a weak D call TRBD2 (6 bases). V lost 5 bases and J lost 0, with 10 bases in between. The CDR3 loop spans 15 amino acids. CDR1 and CDR2 (germline): LGHDT, YNNKEL (reference sequence). As DNA, the CDR3 is TGTGCCAGCAGCATCGGGGGTACGAACACCGGGGAGCTGTTTTTT. As protein: CASSIGGTNTGELFF.

The rearrangement joins TRBV28 to TRBJ1-2, with 9 bases fitting TRBD1. This CDR3 is built from 14 residues. Germline CDR1 MDHEN, CDR2 SYDVKM. The junction had 10 bases not matched to a gene; V was cut back by 7 bases and J by 7 bases. Here the CDR3 reads CASTSGTGGSGYTF. DNA for the CDR3: TGTGCCAGCACATCGGGAACAGGGGGCTCTGGCTACACCTTC.

This clonotype has at least ten counts. The J gene is TRBJ2-7, the V gene TRBV3-1, with D unclear. Trimming removed 1 base from V and 6 bases from J, with 10 bases in between. The CDR3 is 13 amino acids. Germline V CDR1 and CDR2: LGHDT, YNNKEL (reference sequence). This chain's CDR3 is CASSQALPAEQYF. DNA of the CDR3: TGTGCCAGCAGCCAAGCCTTACCTGCCGAGCAGTACTTC.

The rearrangement joins TRBV5-6 to TRBJ2-3; D possibly uses TRBD1 or TRBD2 (5 bases each). The CDR3 runs to 12 residues. In germline, CDR1 is SGHDT, CDR2 YYEEEE. Trimming removed 4 bases from V and 6 bases from J, with 9 bases in between. CDR3 sequence reads: CASSREGDTQYF. As DNA, the CDR3 is TGTGCCAGCAGCAGAGAGGGGGATACGCAGTATTTT.

This clonotype has just a few counts. V is TRBV10-3 and J is TRBJ2-7; D ambiguous. V dropped 0 bases and J dropped 1 base, with 7 bases sitting between them. The germline CDR1 and CDR2 sequences are ENHRY and SYGVKD. This CDR3 spans 14 amino acids. Here the CDR3 reads CAISESGQSYEQYF. The CDR3 DNA is TGTGCCATCAGTGAGTCCGGTCAGTCCTACGAGCAGTACTTC.

The sample holds many counts of this clonotype. J is TRBJ1-4 and V is TRBV4-3, with D perhaps matching TRBD1 (6 bases). This CDR3 has 15 amino acids. CDR1 is LGHNA, CDR2 YSLEER, per germline. The V gene lost 0 bases and the J gene lost 11 bases, with 16 bases spanning the gap. DNA of the CDR3: TGCGCCAGCAGCCAAGATAGGGACATCCCGGGGAAACTGTTTTTT. This sequence encodes CASSQDRDIPGKLFF.

This clonotype was seen a few times. The chain is built from TRBV4-1 and TRBJ1-1; D uncertain. Trimming pared 5 bases from V and 1 base from J, leaving 11 bases between. The CDR3 is 14 residues long. From germline, CDR1 is MGHRA and CDR2 YSYEKL. CDR3 residues: CASSGRTENTEAFF. The CDR3 region has the DNA TGCGCCAGCAGCGGGAGGACGGAGAACACTGAAGCTTTCTTT.

The table lists this clonotype with many counts. The chain recombines TRBV6-1 with TRBJ1-1; 8 nucleotides align to TRBD1. The CDR3 covers 16 residues. V shed 10 bases and J 0 bases; nucleotides not matched to a gene: 13. Germline CDR1 MNHNS, CDR2 SASEGT. The CDR3 spells CATIFRDRTLNTEAFF. The CDR3 region has the DNA TGTGCCACAATTTTCCGGGACAGGACCCTGAACACTGAAGCTTTCTTT.

This clonotype was detected a few times. CDR3 loop: CASRPRQGMNTEAFF. CDR3 in DNA: TGCGCCAGCAGACCTAGACAGGGAATGAACACTGAAGCTTTCTTT. This chain uses TRBV10-1 with TRBJ1-1; 7 bases line up with TRBD1. The length of the CDR3 is 15 residues. The junction had 7 bases not matched to a gene; V was cut back by 6 bases and J by 0 bases. CDR1 and CDR2 (germline): WNHNN, SYGVQD (reference sequence).

This clonotype was found many times. This chain connects TRBV10-3 to TRBJ2-7, with D tentatively TRBD1 (5 bases). Trimming removed 7 bases from V and 5 bases from J, with 15 bases in between. The CDR3 covers 13 residues. Germline values: CDR1 ENHRY, CDR2 SYGVKD. The CDR3 coding sequence is TGTGCCATCACCCAAGGGGTGGGGAACGAGCAGTACTTC. Amino acids: CAITQGVGNEQYF.

This rearrangement joins TRBV18 to TRBJ2-3; 7 bases are a match to TRBD1. The J segment lost 0 bases and the V segment lost 2 bases, leaving 5 bases of the junction unmatched. CDR1 is KGHSH, CDR2 LQKENI, per germline. This CDR3 is built from 16 residues. In DNA, the CDR3 is TGTGCCAGCTCACCAATGAGGGGGCCGAGCACAGATACGCAGTATTTT. Its protein product is CASSPMRGPSTDTQYF.

This clonotype was observed a single time. The chain joins TRBV6-6 to TRBJ1-1; 7 nucleotides agree with TRBD1. Germline CDR1 MNHNY, CDR2 SVGAGI (reference sequence). Trimming cost V 2 bases and J 3 bases; bases outside gene matches: 3. The CDR3 totals 14 residues. CDR3 DNA sequence: TGTGCCAGCAGTTACACTACAGGGGACACTGAAGCTTTCTTT. Translating it yields CASSYTTGDTEAFF.

CDR3 nucleotide sequence: TGTGCCAGCAGTCTCCATTCAACCCCTTATGGCTACACCTTC. It translates to CASSLHSTPYGYTF. This chain links TRBV28 with TRBJ1-2; D is undetermined. Germline CDR1 is MDHEN and CDR2 is SYDVKM. The CDR3 length is 14 residues. The V gene lost 5 bases and the J gene lost 5 bases, with 15 bases spanning the gap.